A selection of T cell receptor beta chains follows, all from one sample in a study of blood T cell repertoires in COVID-19. Using immunoSEQ multiplex PCR, the repertoire was profiled, and TCRdb retains in-frame clones only, with some absent. Among 40,000 to 60,000 clones listed, 70% to 90% were seen once. Sequencing was done on a sample of peripheral blood. These receptors were taken from a human donor in a cohort sampled during active COVID-19. CDR3s include the opening cysteine and the closing phenylalanine or tryptophan. Each record gives: V gene, J gene, clone size, D gene, CDR3 length, CDR3 DNA, CDR3 protein. A D gene is named only where the DNA matches it firmly. Expanded clones get a size class; other rows say once, few or many, or leave the size out.

TRBV18,TRBJ2-7,-,-,16,TGTGCCAGCTCAAAAACAGCCCAGCTTCTTGGGTACGAGCAGTACTTC,CASSKTAQLLGYEQYF
TRBV3-1/TRBV3-2,TRBJ2-3,-,TRBD2,16,TGTGCCAGCAGTCGCCTTAGCGGGATCACCACAGATACGCAGTATTTT,CASSRLSGITTDTQYF
TRBV7-9,TRBJ2-5,-,-,15,TGTGCCAGCAGCTTAGGCTCTACCCCGAGGGAGACCCAGTACTTC,CASSLGSTPRETQYF
TRBV9,TRBJ2-3,-,TRBD2,19,TGTGCCAGCAGCCCCAGGTTCCGGACTAGCGGGAGGAATACAGATACGCAGTATTTT,CASSPRFRTSGRNTDTQYF
TRBV6-5,TRBJ1-1,-,-,13,TGTGCCAGCAGCGGACACCAGGTCACTGAAGCTTTCTTT,CASSGHQVTEAFF
TRBV7-9,TRBJ1-4,-,-,15,TGTGCCAGCAGCCCTCCGCTGGGGGCGAATGAAAAACTGTTTTTT,CASSPPLGANEKLFF
TRBV6-6,TRBJ1-2,-,-,15,TGTGCCAGCAGTGGCCCCGGTCCAGGAATATATGGCTACACCTTC,CASSGPGPGIYGYTF
TRBV12-3/TRBV12-4,TRBJ2-3,-,-,13,TGTGCCAGCAGCTCACTTAGCACAGATACGCAGTATTTT,CASSSLSTDTQYF
TRBV3-1/TRBV3-2,TRBJ2-1,-,TRBD1,13,TGTGCCAGCAGCCCAAACAGGGGTTATGAGCAGTTCTTC,CASSPNRGYEQFF
TRBV28,TRBJ1-2,-,TRBD1,16,TGTGCCAGCAGTCAACCAGGGACAGGGTTTAACTATGGCTACACCTTC,CASSQPGTGFNYGYTF
TRBV7-3,TRBJ2-7,-,-,13,TGTGCCAGCAGCATGGACAGGACTACCGAGCAGTACTTC,CASSMDRTTEQYF
TRBV2,TRBJ2-5,-,-,16,TGTGCCAGCAGTGAGAAGGGACGGGAGCGGTCTGGGACCCAGTACTTC,CASSEKGRERSGTQYF
TRBV6-1,TRBJ1-2,once,-,15,TGTGCCAGCAGTGAGGCGGGGGCGATGAGCTATGGCTACACCTTC,CASSEAGAMSYGYTF
TRBV6-5,TRBJ1-1,-,-,14,TGTGCCAGCAGTTCCGGGACTTCGATTACTGAAGCTTTCTTT,CASSSGTSITEAFF
TRBV28,TRBJ1-4,-,TRBD1,15,TGTGCCAGCAGTACACAGGGGGCTGCTAATGAAAAACTGTTTTTT,CASSTQGAANEKLFF
TRBV7-2,TRBJ2-5,-,TRBD1,15,TGTGCCAGCAGCTTTGGACAGGGAAGTCAAGAGACCCAGTACTTC,CASSFGQGSQETQYF
TRBV28,TRBJ2-1,-,TRBD2,15,TGTGCCAGCAGGTTTAGCGGGAGGGCGGACAATGAGCAGTTCTTC,CASRFSGRADNEQFF
TRBV7-9,TRBJ1-3,-,-,14,TGTGCCAGCAGCTTAAGGGGGTCTGGAAACACCATATATTTT,CASSLRGSGNTIYF
TRBV7-9,TRBJ2-1,-,TRBD1,16,TGTGCCAGCAGCCCGAACAGGGGGTTCGGGTACAATGAGCAGTTCTTC,CASSPNRGFGYNEQFF
TRBV30,TRBJ2-1,-,-,15,TGTGCCTGGAGTGTATTGCCGGGACAACTTAATGAGCAGTTCTTC,CAWSVLPGQLNEQFF
TRBV11-3,TRBJ2-7,-,TRBD2,17,TGTGCCAGCAGCTTACGGACTAGCGGGAGGCCCTCCTACGAGCAGTACTTC,CASSLRTSGRPSYEQYF
TRBV6-2/TRBV6-3,TRBJ1-1,-,-,14,TGTGCCAGCAGTTACGGCCAGGGAATGCCTGAAGCTTTCTTT,CASSYGQGMPEAFF
TRBV5-6,TRBJ2-2,-,TRBD2,17,TGTGCCAGCAGCTTATTCTTCAGGGAGGGAAGCGGTGGGGAGCTGTTTTTT,CASSLFFREGSGGELFF
TRBV30,TRBJ2-2,-,TRBD1,15,TGTGCCTGGAGGCCCACAGGGGTGAACACCGGGGAGCTGTTTTTT,CAWRPTGVNTGELFF
TRBV29-1,TRBJ2-2,-,TRBD1,16,TGCAGCGTTTCCCAGGTTCAGGGGGCTGGGACCGGGGAGCTGTTTTTT,CSVSQVQGAGTGELFF
TRBV6-1,TRBJ1-5,-,-,15,TGTGCCAGCAGTGACCGGACAGCCGGCAATCAGCCCCAGCATTTT,CASSDRTAGNQPQHF
TRBV7-2,TRBJ1-1,-,TRBD1,16,TGTGCCAGCAGCTTACCCCTGGGACAGACCAACACTGAAGCTTTCTTT,CASSLPLGQTNTEAFF
TRBV5-1,TRBJ2-7,-,-,17,TGCGCCAGCAGCCCTGACTTAATCGCGGGGTTCAGGTACGAGCAGTACTTC,CASSPDLIAGFRYEQYF
TRBV19,TRBJ1-1,-,TRBD1,13,TGTGCCAGTAGTTCTCAGGGGGACACTGAAGCTTTCTTT,CASSSQGDTEAFF
TRBV5-3,TRBJ1-1,-,TRBD1,17,TGTGCCAGAGTATCGCCACCGGGACAGGGGTTGAACACTGAAGCTTTCTTT,CARVSPPGQGLNTEAFF
TRBV27,TRBJ2-7,-,TRBD1,14,TGTGCCAGCAGTTCATTTACAGGGGCGGCCGAGCAGTACTTC,CASSSFTGAAEQYF
TRBV5-1,TRBJ2-7,-,-,15,TGCGCCAGCAGCTTCTCGGGACAAATTAGGGGCGAGCAGTACTTC,CASSFSGQIRGEQYF
TRBV19,TRBJ2-7,-,TRBD1,15,TGTGCCAGTAGTATAGCAGGGGGCCCGACCTACGAGCAGTACTTC,CASSIAGGPTYEQYF
TRBV3-1/TRBV3-2,TRBJ2-2,-,TRBD2,19,TGTGCCAGCAGCCCTACGGGACTAGCGGGAGGGGGGAACACCGGGGAGCTGTTTTTT,CASSPTGLAGGGNTGELFF
TRBV7-9,TRBJ2-1,-,TRBD2,14,TGTGCCAGCATTCTAGCGGTATACGCCAATGAGCAGTTCTTC,CASILAVYANEQFF
TRBV10-3,TRBJ2-7,-,-,13,TGTGCCATCAGTGAGGGCCGTTTGGAGGAGCAGTACTTC,CAISEGRLEEQYF
TRBV12-1,TRBJ1-6,-,-,12,TGTGCCAGCAGCCTAGGAAGGTCACCCCTCCACTTT,CASSLGRSPLHF
TRBV3-1/TRBV3-2,TRBJ1-3,-,TRBD1,15,TGTGCCAGCAGCCTTCAGGGGGCGCGGGGAAACACCATATATTTT,CASSLQGARGNTIYF
TRBV6-4,TRBJ1-1,-,TRBD1,15,TGTGCCAGCAGTATCGTCCCGGGACAGGGGACTGAAGCTTTCTTT,CASSIVPGQGTEAFF
TRBV5-1,TRBJ1-1,-,-,15,TGCGCCAGCAGCTTGGCCCATCGGGTGAACACTGAAGCTTTCTTT,CASSLAHRVNTEAFF
TRBV3-1/TRBV3-2,TRBJ2-1,-,-,13,TGTGCCAGCAGCGGGAGTTCCTACAATGAGCAGTTCTTC,CASSGSSYNEQFF
TRBV6-4,TRBJ1-6,-,-,20,TGTGCCAGCAGTTGGGAGCGGGCTTTTTGGCAGGACTCCTATAATTCACCCCTCCACTTT,CASSWERAFWQDSYNSPLHF
TRBV19,TRBJ1-3,-,-,14,TGTGCCAGTCGCGACTTGGGTTCTGGAAACACCATATATTTT,CASRDLGSGNTIYF
TRBV6-1,TRBJ1-2,-,-,14,TGTGCCAGCAGTGAATGGCGGGGTAACTATGGCTACACCTTC,CASSEWRGNYGYTF
TRBV6-1,TRBJ2-2,-,-,16,TGTGCCAGCAGTGTCAGCTCGGGGAGGAACACCGGGGAGCTGTTTTTT,CASSVSSGRNTGELFF